This T cell receptor (beta chain) came from a study of OX40 agonist ivuxolimab in advanced cancers. Study-wide background: One hepatocellular carcinoma and a couple of cutaneous melanoma patients partially responded.

Samples of blood were obtained at baseline, on cycle 4 day 1, and on cycle 7 day 1. The CDR3 contains 14 residues. The V and J ends lost 3 bases and 1 base respectively, with 9 bases between them. Germline-derived CDR1 and CDR2 are LNHNV and YYDKDF (reference sequence). The repertoire was sequenced with immunoSEQ multiplex PCR; TCRdb's copy has only in-frame clones and lacks some. The table includes under 200,000 clones, roughly 94% detected once. The specimen comprised CD4+ or CD8+ T cells sorted from blood, sampled in a trial of the OX40 agonist ivuxolimab. The TCR sequence derives from an adult with an advanced solid tumor such as melanoma, head and neck, liver or kidney cancer. The chain couples TRBV15 to TRBJ2-5; D tentatively reads TRBD1 or TRBD2 (5 bases each). CDR3 nucleotides: TGTGCCACCAGCAGCTGGGACCTCCAAGAGACCCAGTACTTC. As protein: CATSSWDLQETQYF.